The 31 T cell receptor beta chains below come from one sample, sequenced in a study of T cells in Graves' hyperthyroidism and ophthalmopathy. Researchers amplified the TCR beta CDR3 regions from RNA transcripts. The study used the HTBI primer set for a first-round RT-PCR of the TCR CDR3. Using its own MiXCR run on the multiplex PCR reads, TCRdb lists one record per CDR3 protein. This sample has fewer than 350,000 distinct CDR3 sequences; 15% to 20% occur once, and the top ten carry approximately 49%. The source material was blood. These receptors were taken from a woman in her forties or fifties with Graves' hyperthyroidism.

The chain uses TRBV10-3 and TRBJ2-1, with a possible D match to TRBD2 (6 bases). The germline CDR1 and CDR2 sequences are ENHRY and SYGVKD. V lost 4 bases and J 2 bases, leaving 15 bases between the germline ends. The CDR3 spans 16 residues. CDR3 protein: CAISGSVGEAYNEQFF. The CDR3 region has the DNA TGTGCCATCAGTGGAAGTGTAGGGGAGGCCTACAATGAGCAGTTCTTC.

The table lists this clonotype with many counts. This sequence joins TRBV2 and TRBJ1-4; D is perhaps TRBD1 (5 bases). Trimming stripped 7 bases from V and 3 bases from J, with 15 bases between. The V gene's germline CDR1 is SNHLY and CDR2 FYNNEI. The length of the CDR3 is 15 residues. CDR3 protein: CASKGSEASNEKLFF. The DNA of the CDR3 is TGTGCCAGCAAGGGGAGTGAGGCGTCTAATGAAAAACTGTTTTTT.

This clonotype was counted many times. This rearrangement joins TRBV27 to TRBJ2-3, with D uncertain. This CDR3 contains 14 residues. Germline V CDR1 and CDR2: MNHEY, SMNVEV (reference sequence). Deletions cut 0 bases from V and 0 bases from J, with 4 bases between. CDR3 coding DNA: TGTGCCAGCAGTTTATCCGCCAGCACAGATACGCAGTATTTT. Translating it yields CASSLSASTDTQYF.

V usage is TRBV10-3 and J usage is TRBJ2-2; D is unclear. This CDR3 has 12 amino acids. Germline V gene sequence: CDR1 ENHRY, CDR2 SYGVKD. Trimming left V 7 bases short and J 4 bases short, with 7 bases between. CDR3 amino acids: CAIINSTGELFF. The CDR3 nucleotides are TGTGCCATCATCAACAGCACCGGGGAGCTGTTTTTT.

At least ten counts were recorded for this clonotype. The chain's CDR3 is CASSQALGLTNTGELFF. CDR3 nucleotides: TGTGCCAGCAGCCAAGCACTAGGCCTTACGAACACCGGGGAGCTGTTTTTT. The chain links TRBV3-1 to TRBJ2-2, with D tentatively TRBD2 (5 bases). Germline assignment: CDR1 LGHDT and CDR2 YNNKEL (reference sequence). This CDR3 contains 17 residues. V was pared by 1 base and J by 0 bases, with 12 bases between.

There are a few counts of this clonotype. V usage is TRBV2 and J usage is TRBJ1-3; D may be TRBD1 (5 bases). Trimming took 8 bases from V and 0 from J, leaving 11 bases between them. The germline gives CDR1 SNHLY, CDR2 FYNNEI. The CDR3 has 14 amino acids. The CDR3: CASDHRLSGNTIYF. CDR3 bases: TGTGCCAGCGATCACAGGCTCTCTGGAAACACCATATATTTT. Filled out from reference TRBV2 and TRBJ1-3, the complete variable domain reads EPEVTQTPSHQVTQMGQEVILRCVPISNHLYFYWYRQILGQKVEFLVSFYNNEISEKSEIFDDQFSVERPDGSNFTLKIRSTKLEDSAMYFCASDHRLSGNTIYFGEGSWLTVV.

This clonotype has a count of ten or more. This chain joins TRBV30 and TRBJ1-1, with a weak D call TRBD1 (6 bases). Germline V gives CDR1 GTSNPN, CDR2 SVGIG (reference sequence). The germline V and J ends were trimmed by 3 bases and 4 bases, with 12 bases remaining between them. The CDR3 has 13 residues. The CDR3 loop is CAWRRGALTEAFF. CDR3 nucleotide sequence: TGTGCCTGGAGACGGGGGGCTCTCACTGAAGCTTTCTTT.

This clonotype qualifies as medium-sized. V gene TRBV28 combines with J gene TRBJ1-2; 7 nucleotides match TRBD1. Germline trimming cut 5 bases from V and 7 bases from J; bases unmatched to any gene: 13. The CDR3 spans 15 residues. Germline CDR1 is MDHEN and CDR2 is SYDVKM. CDR3: CASSAPRGNAGGYTF. The CDR3 nucleotides read TGTGCCAGCAGTGCCCCCAGGGGGAATGCCGGTGGCTACACCTTC.

This clonotype was found many times. V gene TRBV5-6 combines with J gene TRBJ1-1; 8 nucleotides match TRBD1. J gave up 8 bases and V 4 bases, and 4 bases lay outside the gene matches. Germline CDR1 SGHDT, CDR2 YYEEEE. This CDR3 spans 12 amino acids. The CDR3 nucleotides are TGTGCCAGCAGCATAGGGGACAGGGAAGCTTTCTTT. Residues: CASSIGDREAFF.

This clonotype has ten or more counts. This rearrangement joins TRBV7-3 to TRBJ2-3; 8 bases align to TRBD2. Germline lookup yields CDR1 SGHTA and CDR2 FQGTGA. The CDR3 has 16 amino acids. The V gene end was trimmed by 2 bases and the J gene end by 0 bases; junction bases not matched to a gene: 4. The CDR3 nucleotides are TGTGCCAGCAGCTTAGACCCTAGCGGGAGCACAGATACGCAGTATTTT. This codes for CASSLDPSGSTDTQYF.

The chain recombines TRBV6-4 with TRBJ2-7; the match to TRBD2 covers 10 bases. The CDR3 is 15 residues long. The junction had 9 bases not matched to a gene; V was cut back by 3 bases and J by 7 bases. The germline gives CDR1 MRHNA, CDR2 SNTAGT. The CDR3 sequence: CASSEEAGGSNEQYF. CDR3 nucleotide sequence: TGTGCCAGCAGTGAGGAAGCGGGGGGGTCAAATGAGCAGTACTTC.

This clonotype was recorded many times. This chain connects TRBV30 to TRBJ2-1; unclear D gene. The germline V gene has CDR1 GTSNPN and CDR2 SVGIG (reference sequence). The CDR3 covers 15 residues. Trimming removed 2 bases from V and 0 bases from J, with 11 bases in between. DNA for the CDR3: TGTGCCTGGAGTCAACCGTACAGCTCCTACAATGAGCAGTTCTTC. Translation: CAWSQPYSSYNEQFF.

In this sample, this clonotype turned up a few times. The V call is TRBV19, the J call TRBJ1-2, with D uncertain. Germline assignment: CDR1 LNHDA and CDR2 SQIVND (reference sequence). Between the trimmed V and J ends, which lost 3 bases and 1 base, there was a span of 15 bases. The CDR3 consists of 16 residues. CDR3 region: CASSIAVGGYNYGYTF. Here the CDR3 DNA reads TGTGCCAGTAGTATCGCCGTGGGAGGGTATAACTATGGCTACACCTTC.

This clonotype appeared many times. The V gene is TRBV12-3 or TRBV12-4, the J gene TRBJ2-1; 8 bases match TRBD1. With 4 bases clipped from V and 8 bases from J, the junction kept 1 base outside the gene matches. The CDR3 covers 12 residues. CDR3 DNA: TGTGCCAGCAGTTCGGGACAGGATGAGCAGTTCTTC. Protein: CASSSGQDEQFF.

This clonotype was seen many times. The V and J genes are TRBV27 and TRBJ1-2, with D unresolved. Trimming took 0 bases from V and 4 from J, leaving 15 bases between them. The CDR3 covers 16 residues. Germline V lookup: CDR1 MNHEY, CDR2 SMNVEV (reference sequence). The DNA of the CDR3 is TGTGCCAGCAGTTTATCGATGGCAGCTTCGGGCTATGGCTACACCTTC. This gives the protein CASSLSMAASGYGYTF.

The V call is TRBV10-3, the J call TRBJ1-2; D is ambiguous. The CDR3 has 13 residues. Germline V gene sequence: CDR1 ENHRY, CDR2 SYGVKD. V was pared by 3 bases and J by 3 bases, with 8 bases between. The CDR3 sequence is CAISEREDYGYTF. The CDR3 DNA reads TGTGCCATCAGTGAAAGGGAAGACTATGGCTACACCTTC.

This clonotype was seen ten or more times. The chain combines TRBV5-1 with TRBJ2-5; D unresolved. The V end was cut by 5 bases, the J end by 0 bases, with 8 bases between. Germline CDR1 is SGHRS and CDR2 is YFSETQ. The CDR3 spans 13 residues. The CDR3 DNA sequence: TGCGCCAGCAGTCGGACGAACCAAGAGACCCAGTACTTC. Its translation: CASSRTNQETQYF.

The chain joins TRBV7-2 to TRBJ1-2; TRBD1 agrees at 8 bases. Per the germline V gene, CDR1 is SGHTA and CDR2 is FQGNSA. This CDR3 is 13 amino acids long. Germline trimming cut 8 bases from V and 8 bases from J; bases unmatched to any gene: 10. The CDR3 spells CASSQQGVRGYTF. The CDR3 DNA is TGTGCCAGCTCCCAACAGGGGGTTAGAGGCTACACCTTC. The full variable domain, in which reference TRBV7-2 and TRBJ1-2 provide the parts outside the CDR3, is GAGVSQSPSNKVTEKGKDVELRCDPISGHTALYWYRQSLGQGLEFLIYFQGNSAPDKSGLPSDRFSAERTGGSVSTLTIQRTQQEDSAVYLCASSQQGVRGYTFGSGTRLTVV.

This clonotype occurred a few times. The CDR3 reads CATKPAAGMNTGELFF. The CDR3 bases are TGTGCCACAAAACCCGCCGCCGGGATGAACACCGGGGAGCTGTTTTTT. This chain connects TRBV27 to TRBJ2-2; maybe TRBD2 (5 bases). V shed 10 bases and J shed 1 base, with 19 bases lying between them. The CDR3 loop spans 16 amino acids. The germline V gene encodes CDR1 MNHEY and CDR2 SMNVEV (reference sequence).

This clonotype came up many times. The chain combines TRBV28 with TRBJ2-1; D is ambiguous. Germline V gene data show CDR1 as MDHEN and CDR2 as SYDVKM. Trimming left V 3 bases short and J 10 bases short, with 16 bases between. The CDR3 length is 14 residues. This chain's CDR3 is CASSFSRPFGEQFF. Here the CDR3 DNA reads TGTGCCAGCAGTTTTAGCCGCCCCTTTGGCGAGCAGTTCTTC. Full variable domain (remainder filled in from reference TRBV28 and TRBJ2-1): DVKVTQSSRYLVKRTGEKVFLECVQDMDHENMFWYRQDPGLGLRLIYFSYDVKMKEKGDIPEGYSVSREKKERFSLILESASTNQTSMYLCASSFSRPFGEQFFGPGTRLTVL.

This chain uses TRBV12-3 or TRBV12-4 with TRBJ2-4; D is undetermined. V lost 1 base to trimming and J lost 7 bases, with 8 bases between them. The CDR3 consists of 13 residues. Here the CDR3 reads CASSLEGRNIQYF. The CDR3 DNA is TGTGCCAGCAGTTTAGAGGGTCGGAACATTCAGTACTTC.

The CDR3 sequence is CASSEGGDGYTF. Written as DNA, the CDR3 is TGTGCCAGCAGTGAAGGAGGGGACGGCTACACCTTC. V is TRBV2 and J is TRBJ1-2, with a weak D call TRBD1 (5 bases). Germline V lookup: CDR1 SNHLY, CDR2 FYNNEI. CDR3 size: 12 residues. V gave up 1 base and J gave up 8 bases, with 8 bases separating them.

This clonotype occurred many times. This chain connects TRBV7-2 to TRBJ2-3; D remains ambiguous. V lost 6 bases, J lost 0 bases, and 7 bases lay in between. CDR3 length equals 13 residues. CDR1 SGHTA and CDR2 FQGNSA come from the germline V gene. In DNA, the CDR3 is TGTGCCAGCAGAACATACAGCACAGATACGCAGTATTTT. It yields the protein CASRTYSTDTQYF.

This clonotype has a handful of counts. This sequence joins TRBV30 and TRBJ2-3; D tentatively reads TRBD1 or TRBD2 (5 bases each). V lost 5 bases and J 2 bases, leaving 14 bases between the germline ends. The germline V gene has CDR1 GTSNPN and CDR2 SVGIG (reference sequence). This CDR3 is 14 amino acids long. The CDR3 here is CAWATGTNTDTQYF. CDR3 sequence (DNA): TGTGCCTGGGCGACCGGGACCAACACAGATACGCAGTATTTT.

The sample holds many counts of this clonotype. The V call is TRBV30, the J call TRBJ2-7; D unresolved. With 5 bases removed from V and 7 bases from J, the gap between germline ends came to 18 bases. Germline CDR1 is GTSNPN and CDR2 is SVGIG (reference sequence). There are 13 residues in the CDR3. The CDR3 DNA sequence: TGTGCCTGGCCCGGGCCCAGGTTTGGGGAGCAGTACTTC. This codes for CAWPGPRFGEQYF.

The chain carries TRBV29-1 and TRBJ2-6, with 10 nucleotides matching TRBD2. CDR1 is SQVTM and CDR2 is ANQGSEA in the germline V gene. The CDR3 runs 17 residues. V dropped 0 bases and J dropped 2; count of bases not matched to a gene: 4. The CDR3 reads CSVEDWLAGAGANVLTF. The CDR3 DNA is TGCAGCGTTGAAGATTGGCTAGCGGGGGCTGGGGCCAACGTCCTGACTTTC.

This chain joins TRBV9 and TRBJ2-5; no definite D call. CDR3 length equals 13 residues. Trimming left V 0 bases short and J 3 bases short, with 6 bases between. Germline V gene lookup returns CDR1 SGDLS and CDR2 YYNGEE. CDR3 nucleotides: TGTGCCAGCAGCGTAGAGGCTGAAGAGACCCAGTACTTC. This encodes CASSVEAEETQYF.

This sequence joins TRBV6-2 or TRBV6-3 and TRBJ1-5; D unresolved. This CDR3 region has 14 residues. V was cut by 7 bases and J by 4 bases, with 14 bases left in between. CDR1 and CDR2 from the germline V gene are MNHEY and SVGEGT. Here the CDR3 DNA reads TGTGCCAGCACAGAAAAAGGGTGGAATCAGCCCCAGCATTTT. Translation gives CASTEKGWNQPQHF.

The chain is built from TRBV12-3 or TRBV12-4 and TRBJ2-3; D possibly corresponds to TRBD1 (6 bases). V dropped 4 bases and J dropped 14 bases, with 13 bases sitting between them. CDR3 size: 11 residues. CDR3 sequence: CASSSTGYSYF. The DNA for the CDR3 is TGTGCCAGCAGTTCAACAGGGTATTCGTATTTT.

This clonotype was detected many times. The rearrangement uses TRBV12-3 or TRBV12-4 and TRBJ2-2; D unclear. The length of the CDR3 is 14 residues. Trimming left V 3 bases short and J 4 bases short, with 9 bases between. The CDR3 DNA is TGTGCCAGCAGTTTTACAGAAACCACCGGGGAGCTGTTTTTT. It encodes CASSFTETTGELFF.

The rearrangement joins TRBV5-1 to TRBJ2-3; D is perhaps TRBD2 (5 bases). Germline CDR1 and CDR2: SGHRS and YFSETQ. The CDR3 loop spans 15 amino acids. The germline V and J ends were trimmed by 4 bases and 4 bases, with 16 bases remaining between them. Written as DNA, the CDR3 is TGCGCCAGCAGCGCGACCCGACTATTCCCAGATACGCAGTATTTT. Translated: CASSATRLFPDTQYF.